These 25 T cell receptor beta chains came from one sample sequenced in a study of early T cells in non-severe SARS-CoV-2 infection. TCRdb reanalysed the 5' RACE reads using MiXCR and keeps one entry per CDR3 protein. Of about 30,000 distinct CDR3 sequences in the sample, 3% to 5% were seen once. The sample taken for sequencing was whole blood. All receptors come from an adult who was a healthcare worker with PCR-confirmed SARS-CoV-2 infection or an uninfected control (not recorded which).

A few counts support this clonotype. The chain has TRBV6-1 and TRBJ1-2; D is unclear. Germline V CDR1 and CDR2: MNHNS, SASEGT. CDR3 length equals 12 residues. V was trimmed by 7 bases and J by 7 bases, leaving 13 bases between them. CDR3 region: CASTFTGGGYTF. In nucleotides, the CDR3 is TGTGCCAGCACCTTCACCGGCGGTGGCTACACCTTC.

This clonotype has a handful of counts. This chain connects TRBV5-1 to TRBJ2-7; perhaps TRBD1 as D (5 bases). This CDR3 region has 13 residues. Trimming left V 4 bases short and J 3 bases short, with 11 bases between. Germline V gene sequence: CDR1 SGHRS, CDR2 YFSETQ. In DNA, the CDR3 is TGCGCCAGCAGCCCGACAGATAACTACGAGCAGTACTTC. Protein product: CASSPTDNYEQYF.

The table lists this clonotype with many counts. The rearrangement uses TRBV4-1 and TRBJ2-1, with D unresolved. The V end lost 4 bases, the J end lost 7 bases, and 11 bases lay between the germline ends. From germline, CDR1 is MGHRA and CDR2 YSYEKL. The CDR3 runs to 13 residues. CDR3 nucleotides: TGCGCCAGCAGCCCCCGAGAAGGAAATGAGCAGTTCTTC. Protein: CASSPREGNEQFF.

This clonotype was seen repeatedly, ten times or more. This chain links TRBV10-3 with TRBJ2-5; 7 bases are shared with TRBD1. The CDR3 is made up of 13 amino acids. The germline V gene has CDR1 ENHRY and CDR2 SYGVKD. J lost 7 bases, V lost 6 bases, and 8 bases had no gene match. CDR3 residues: CAIRGGLEMTQYF. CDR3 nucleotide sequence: TGTGCCATCAGAGGGGGCTTGGAGATGACCCAGTACTTC.

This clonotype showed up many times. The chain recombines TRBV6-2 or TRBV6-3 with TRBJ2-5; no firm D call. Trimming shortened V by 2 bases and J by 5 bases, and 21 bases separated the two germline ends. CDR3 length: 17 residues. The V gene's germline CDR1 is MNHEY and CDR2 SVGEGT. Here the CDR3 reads CASSYELSIRLGETQYF. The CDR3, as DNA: TGTGCCAGCAGTTACGAGTTATCGATCCGCTTGGGGGAGACCCAGTACTTC.

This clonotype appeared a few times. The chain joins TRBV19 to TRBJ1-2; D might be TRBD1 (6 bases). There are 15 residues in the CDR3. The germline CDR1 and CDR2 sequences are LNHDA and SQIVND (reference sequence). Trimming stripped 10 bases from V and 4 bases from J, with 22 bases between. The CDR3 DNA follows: TGTGCCACCAGGCCCTCGAGGGGGAGCGGCTATGGCTACACCTTC. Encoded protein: CATRPSRGSGYGYTF. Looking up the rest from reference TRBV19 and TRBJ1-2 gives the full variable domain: DGGITQSPKYLFRKEGQNVTLSCEQNLNHDAMYWYRQDPGQGLRLIYYSQIVNDFQKGDIAEGYSVSREKKESFPLTVTSAQKNPTAFYLCATRPSRGSGYGYTFGSGTRLTVV.

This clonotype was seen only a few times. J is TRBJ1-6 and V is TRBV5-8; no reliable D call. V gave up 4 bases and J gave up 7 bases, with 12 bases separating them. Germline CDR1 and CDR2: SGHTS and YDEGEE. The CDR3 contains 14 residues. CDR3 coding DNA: TGTGCCAGCAGCCTGAGGCCGAACAATTCACCCCTCCACTTT. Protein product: CASSLRPNNSPLHF.

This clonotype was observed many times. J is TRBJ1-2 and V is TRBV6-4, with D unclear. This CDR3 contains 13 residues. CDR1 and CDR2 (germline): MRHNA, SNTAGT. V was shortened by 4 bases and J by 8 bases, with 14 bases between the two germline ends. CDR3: CASSVEVFGGYTF. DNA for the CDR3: TGTGCCAGCAGTGTAGAGGTTTTCGGGGGCTACACCTTC.

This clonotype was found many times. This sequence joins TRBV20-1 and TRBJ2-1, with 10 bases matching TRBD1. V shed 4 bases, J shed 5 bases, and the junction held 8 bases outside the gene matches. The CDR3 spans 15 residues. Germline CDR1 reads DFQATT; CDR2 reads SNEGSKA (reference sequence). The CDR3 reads CSAIRGQGRNNEQFF. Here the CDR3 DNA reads TGCAGTGCTATACGGGGACAGGGGCGTAACAATGAGCAGTTCTTC.

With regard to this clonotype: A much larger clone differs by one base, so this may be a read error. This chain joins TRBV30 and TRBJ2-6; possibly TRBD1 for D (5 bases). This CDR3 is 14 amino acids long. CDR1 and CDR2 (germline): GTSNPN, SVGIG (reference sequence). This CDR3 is CAWSARAGADVLTF. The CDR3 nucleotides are TGTGCCTGGAGTGCTAGGGCTGGGGCCGACGTCCTGACTTTC.

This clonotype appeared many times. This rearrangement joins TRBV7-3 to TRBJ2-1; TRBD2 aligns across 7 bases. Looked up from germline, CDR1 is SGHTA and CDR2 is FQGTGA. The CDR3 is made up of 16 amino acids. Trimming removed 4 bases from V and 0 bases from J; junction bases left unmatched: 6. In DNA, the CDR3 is TGTGCCAGCAGCTCCGGGGGGTCAAGCTCCTACAATGAGCAGTTCTTC. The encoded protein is CASSSGGSSSYNEQFF. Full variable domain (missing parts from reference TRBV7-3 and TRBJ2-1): GAGVSQTPSNKVTEKGKYVELRCDPISGHTALYWYRQSLGQGPEFLIYFQGTGAADDSGLPNDRFFAVRPEGSVSTLKIQRTERGDSAVYLCASSSGGSSSYNEQFFGPGTRLTVL.

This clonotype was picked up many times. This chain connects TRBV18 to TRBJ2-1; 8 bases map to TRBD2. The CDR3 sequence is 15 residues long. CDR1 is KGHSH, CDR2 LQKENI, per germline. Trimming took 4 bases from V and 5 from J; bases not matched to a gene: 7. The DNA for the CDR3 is TGTGCCAGCTCACAACTACTAGCGGAGGACAATGAGCAGTTCTTC. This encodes CASSQLLAEDNEQFF.

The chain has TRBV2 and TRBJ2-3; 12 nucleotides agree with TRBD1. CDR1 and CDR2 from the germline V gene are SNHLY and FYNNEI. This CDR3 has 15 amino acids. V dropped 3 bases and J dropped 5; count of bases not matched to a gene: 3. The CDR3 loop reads CASSDRDRGQDTQYF. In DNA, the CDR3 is TGTGCCAGCAGTGACAGGGACAGGGGGCAAGATACGCAGTATTTT.

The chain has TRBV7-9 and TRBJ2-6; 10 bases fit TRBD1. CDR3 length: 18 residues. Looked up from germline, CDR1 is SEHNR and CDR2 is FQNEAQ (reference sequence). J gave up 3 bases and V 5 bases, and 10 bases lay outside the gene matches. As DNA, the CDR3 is TGTGCCAGCAGCCCCGGACAGGGGGGTTTCGTTGGGGCCAACGTCCTGACTTTC. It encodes CASSPGQGGFVGANVLTF.

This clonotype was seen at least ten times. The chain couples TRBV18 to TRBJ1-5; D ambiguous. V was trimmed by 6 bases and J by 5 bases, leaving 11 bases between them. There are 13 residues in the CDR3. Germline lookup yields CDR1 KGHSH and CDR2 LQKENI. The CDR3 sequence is CASSQRTDQPQHF. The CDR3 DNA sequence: TGTGCCAGCTCCCAAAGGACGGATCAGCCCCAGCATTTT.

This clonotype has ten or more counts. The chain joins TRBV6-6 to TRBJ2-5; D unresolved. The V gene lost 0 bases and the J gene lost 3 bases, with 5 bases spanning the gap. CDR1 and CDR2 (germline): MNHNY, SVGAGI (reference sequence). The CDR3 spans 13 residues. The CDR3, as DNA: TGTGCCAGCAGTTACTCCTCTAAAGAGACCCAGTACTTC. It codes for CASSYSSKETQYF.

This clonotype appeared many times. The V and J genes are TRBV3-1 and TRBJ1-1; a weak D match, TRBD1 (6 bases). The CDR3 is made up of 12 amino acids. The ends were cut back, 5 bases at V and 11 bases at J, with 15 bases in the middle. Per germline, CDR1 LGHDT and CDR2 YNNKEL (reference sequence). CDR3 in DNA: TGTGCCAGCAGCTCGGGGGGGACAATCGCTTTCTTT. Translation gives CASSSGGTIAFF. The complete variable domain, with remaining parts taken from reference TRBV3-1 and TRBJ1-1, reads DTAVSQTPKYLVTQMGNDKSIKCEQNLGHDTMYWYKQDSKKFLKIMFSYNNKELIINETVPNRFSPKSPDKAHLNLHINSLELGDSAVYFCASSSGGTIAFFGQGTRLTVV.

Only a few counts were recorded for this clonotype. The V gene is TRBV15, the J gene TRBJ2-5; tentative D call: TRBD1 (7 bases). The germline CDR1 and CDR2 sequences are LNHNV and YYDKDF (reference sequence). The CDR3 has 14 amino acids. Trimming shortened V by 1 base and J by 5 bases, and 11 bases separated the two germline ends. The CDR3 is CATSRGQGGETQYF. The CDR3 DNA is TGTGCCACCAGCAGAGGACAGGGAGGCGAGACCCAGTACTTC. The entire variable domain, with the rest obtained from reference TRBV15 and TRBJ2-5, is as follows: DAMVIQNPRYQVTQFGKPVTLSCSQTLNHNVMYWYQQKSSQAPKLLFHYYDKDFNNEADTPDNFQSRRPNTSFCFLDIRSPGLGDTAMYLCATSRGQGGETQYFGPGTRLLVL.

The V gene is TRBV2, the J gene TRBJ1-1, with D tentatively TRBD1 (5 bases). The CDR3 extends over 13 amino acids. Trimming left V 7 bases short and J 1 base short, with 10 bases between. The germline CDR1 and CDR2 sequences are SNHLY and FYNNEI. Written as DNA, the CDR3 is TGTGCCAGCAAATACACAGGGAACACTGAAGCTTTCTTT. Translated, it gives CASKYTGNTEAFF.

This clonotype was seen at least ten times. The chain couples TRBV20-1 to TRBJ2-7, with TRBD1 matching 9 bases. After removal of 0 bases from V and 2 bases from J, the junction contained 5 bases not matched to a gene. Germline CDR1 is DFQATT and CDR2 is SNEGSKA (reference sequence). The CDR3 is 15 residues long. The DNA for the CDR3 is TGCAGTGCTAGAGATCCCGGACAGGGGCCCTACGAGCAGTACTTC. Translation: CSARDPGQGPYEQYF.

The DNA of the CDR3 is TGTGCCAGCAGCCGCAGGACTACCGTGGGTTCCGGGGAGCTGTTTTTT. This codes for CASSRRTTVGSGELFF. The genes are TRBV5-6 and TRBJ2-2; perhaps TRBD2 as D (6 bases). Looked up from germline, CDR1 is SGHDT and CDR2 is YYEEEE. CDR3 size: 16 residues. The ends were cut back, 4 bases at V and 6 bases at J, with 19 bases in the middle.

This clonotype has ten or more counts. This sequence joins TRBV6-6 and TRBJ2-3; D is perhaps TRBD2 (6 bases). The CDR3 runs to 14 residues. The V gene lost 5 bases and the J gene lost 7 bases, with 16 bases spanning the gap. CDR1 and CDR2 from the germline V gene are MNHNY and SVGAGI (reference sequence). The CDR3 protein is CASSGEVPQHTQYF. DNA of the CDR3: TGTGCCAGCAGTGGGGAGGTCCCACAGCATACGCAGTATTTT.

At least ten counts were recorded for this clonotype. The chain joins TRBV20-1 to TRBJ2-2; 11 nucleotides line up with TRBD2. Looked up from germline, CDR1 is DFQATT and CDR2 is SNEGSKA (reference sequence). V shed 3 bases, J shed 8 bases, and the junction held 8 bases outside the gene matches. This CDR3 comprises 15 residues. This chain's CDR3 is CSASGRLAGTGELFF. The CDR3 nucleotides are TGCAGTGCTAGCGGCAGACTAGCGGGAACGGGGGAGCTGTTTTTT.

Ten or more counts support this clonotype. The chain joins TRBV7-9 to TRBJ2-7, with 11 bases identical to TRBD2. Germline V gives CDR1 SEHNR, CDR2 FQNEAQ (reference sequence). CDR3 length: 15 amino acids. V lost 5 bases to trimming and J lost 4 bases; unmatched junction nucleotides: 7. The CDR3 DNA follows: TGTGCCAGCAGCCTGCTACTAGCGGGAGTATACGAGCAGTACTTC. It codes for CASSLLLAGVYEQYF.

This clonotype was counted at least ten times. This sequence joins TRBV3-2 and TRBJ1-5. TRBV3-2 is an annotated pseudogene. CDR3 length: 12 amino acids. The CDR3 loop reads CASSKVDQPQHF. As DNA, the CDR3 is TGTGCCAGCAGCAAGGTCGACCAGCCCCAGCATTTT.